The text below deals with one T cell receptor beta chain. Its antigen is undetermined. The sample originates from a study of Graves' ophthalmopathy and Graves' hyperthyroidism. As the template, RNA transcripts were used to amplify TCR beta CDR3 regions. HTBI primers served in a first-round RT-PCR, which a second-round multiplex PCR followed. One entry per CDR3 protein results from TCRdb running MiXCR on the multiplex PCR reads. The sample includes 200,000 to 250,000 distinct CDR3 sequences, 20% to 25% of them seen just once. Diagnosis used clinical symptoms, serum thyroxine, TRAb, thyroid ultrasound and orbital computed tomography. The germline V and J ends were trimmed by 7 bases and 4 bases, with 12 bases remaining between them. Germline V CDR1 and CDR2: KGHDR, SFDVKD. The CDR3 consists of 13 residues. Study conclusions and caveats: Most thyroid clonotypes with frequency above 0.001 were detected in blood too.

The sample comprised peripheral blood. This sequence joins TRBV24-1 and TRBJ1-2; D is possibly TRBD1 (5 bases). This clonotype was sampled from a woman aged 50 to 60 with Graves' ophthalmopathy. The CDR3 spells CATSIGVAYGYTF. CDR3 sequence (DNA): TGTGCCACCAGCATAGGGGTCGCCTATGGCTACACCTTC.